The subject of this entry is one T cell receptor beta chain. One Seattle source followed patients from active infection through their disease course. This entry comes from a study of blood T cell repertoires in COVID-19. The wider study: Some COVID-19 samples were acute and others convalescent; all came from the United States, Italy and Spain. Sample material is recorded as cDNA or gDNA derived from T cells, B-cell-depleted T cells, or PBMCs.

CDR3 length: 13 amino acids. CDR1 is SEHNR, CDR2 FQNEAQ, per germline (reference sequence). The trim removed 5 bases at V and 7 bases at J, leaving 7 bases unmatched. As originally analysed: Reference gene primer amplification gave estimated nucleated cell counts. Profiling relied on immunoSEQ multiplex PCR, and the TCRdb table lists in-frame clones only, not all of them. The DNA gave D and trimming, while V, J and clone size come from that table. This sample carries 150,000 to 200,000 clones, approximately 84% of them seen once, and the ten largest clones take over 5%. Sequencing input: peripheral blood. The clonotype originates from a woman between 45 and 60 years old with COVID-19, enrolled during active disease. J is TRBJ1-2 and V is TRBV7-9; 7 bases align to TRBD1. The CDR3 bases are TGTGCCAGCAGCCTTGACAGGGCCTTTGGCTACACCTTC. It encodes CASSLDRAFGYTF.